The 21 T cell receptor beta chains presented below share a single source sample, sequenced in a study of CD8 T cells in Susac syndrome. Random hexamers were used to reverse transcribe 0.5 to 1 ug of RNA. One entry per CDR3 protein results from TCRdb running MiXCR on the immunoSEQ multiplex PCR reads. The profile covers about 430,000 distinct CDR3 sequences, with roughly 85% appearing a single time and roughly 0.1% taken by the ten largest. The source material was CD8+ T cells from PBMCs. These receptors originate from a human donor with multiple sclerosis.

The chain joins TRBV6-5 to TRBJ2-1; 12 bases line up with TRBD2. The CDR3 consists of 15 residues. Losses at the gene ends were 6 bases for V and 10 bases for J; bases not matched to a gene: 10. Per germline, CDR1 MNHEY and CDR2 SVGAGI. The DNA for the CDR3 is TGTGCCAGCAGACTCGGACTAGCGGGATCGGGAGAGCAGTTCTTC. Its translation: CASRLGLAGSGEQFF.

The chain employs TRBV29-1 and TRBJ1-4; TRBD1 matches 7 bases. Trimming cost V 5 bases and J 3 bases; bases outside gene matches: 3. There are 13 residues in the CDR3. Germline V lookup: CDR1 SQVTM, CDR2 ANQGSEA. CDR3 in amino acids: CSVWDSANEKLFF. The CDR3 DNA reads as TGCAGCGTTTGGGACAGCGCTAATGAAAAACTGTTTTTT.

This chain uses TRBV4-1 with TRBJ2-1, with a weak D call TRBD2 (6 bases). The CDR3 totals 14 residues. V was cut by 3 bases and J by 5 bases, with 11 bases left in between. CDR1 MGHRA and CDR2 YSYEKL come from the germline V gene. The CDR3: CASSHAGLNNEQFF. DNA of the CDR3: TGCGCCAGCAGCCACGCGGGGTTAAACAATGAGCAGTTCTTC.

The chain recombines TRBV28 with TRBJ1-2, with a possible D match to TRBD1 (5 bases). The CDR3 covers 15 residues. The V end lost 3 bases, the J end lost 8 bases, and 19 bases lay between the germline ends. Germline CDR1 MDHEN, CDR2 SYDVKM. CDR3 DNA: TGTGCCAGCAGTTTTGTACTTGGGGGGGTCCAAGGCTACACCTTC. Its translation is CASSFVLGGVQGYTF.

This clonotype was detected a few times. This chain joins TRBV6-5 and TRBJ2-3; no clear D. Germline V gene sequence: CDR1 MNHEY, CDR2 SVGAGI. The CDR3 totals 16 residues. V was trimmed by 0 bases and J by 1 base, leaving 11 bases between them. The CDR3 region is CASSYSAERGTDTQYF. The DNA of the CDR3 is TGTGCCAGCAGTTACTCTGCGGAACGGGGCACAGATACGCAGTATTTT.

The CDR3 reads CASSEDSGIYNEQFF. As DNA, the CDR3 is TGTGCCAGCAGTGAGGACAGCGGAATTTACAATGAGCAGTTCTTC. The chain has TRBV27 and TRBJ2-1; weak D call: TRBD1 (6 bases). The CDR3 has 15 amino acids. Germline assignment: CDR1 MNHEY and CDR2 SMNVEV (reference sequence). With 5 bases removed from V and 4 bases from J, the gap between germline ends came to 15 bases.

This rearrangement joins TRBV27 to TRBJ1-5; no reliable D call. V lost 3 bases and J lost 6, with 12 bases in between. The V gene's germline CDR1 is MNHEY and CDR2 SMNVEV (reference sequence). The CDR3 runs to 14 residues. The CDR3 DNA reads TGTGCCAGCAGTTTTGGGCAGGCTGGTCAGCCCCAGCATTTT. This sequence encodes CASSFGQAGQPQHF.

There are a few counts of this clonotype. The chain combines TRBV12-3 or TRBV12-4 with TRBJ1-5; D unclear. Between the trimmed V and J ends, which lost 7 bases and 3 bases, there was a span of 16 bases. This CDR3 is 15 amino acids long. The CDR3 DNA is TGTGCCAGCACCTCATCAGACCGATACAATCAGCCCCAGCATTTT. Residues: CASTSSDRYNQPQHF.

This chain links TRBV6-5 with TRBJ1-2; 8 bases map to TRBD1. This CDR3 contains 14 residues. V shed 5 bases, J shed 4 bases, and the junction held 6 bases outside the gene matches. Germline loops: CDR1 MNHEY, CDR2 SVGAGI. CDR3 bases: TGTGCCAGCAGTCCCGGACAGGGTTCCTATGGCTACACCTTC. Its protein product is CASSPGQGSYGYTF.

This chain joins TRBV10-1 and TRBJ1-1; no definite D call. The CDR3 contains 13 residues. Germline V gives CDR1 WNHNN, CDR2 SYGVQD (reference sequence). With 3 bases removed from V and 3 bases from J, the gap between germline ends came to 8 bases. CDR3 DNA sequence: TGCGCCAGCAGTGACCCCGAGGACACTGAAGCTTTCTTT. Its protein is CASSDPEDTEAFF.

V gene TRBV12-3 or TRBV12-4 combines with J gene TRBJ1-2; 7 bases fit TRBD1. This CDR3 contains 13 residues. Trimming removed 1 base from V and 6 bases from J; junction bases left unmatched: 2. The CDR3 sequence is CASSLGGTDGYTF. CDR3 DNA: TGTGCCAGCAGTTTAGGGGGGACAGATGGCTACACCTTC.

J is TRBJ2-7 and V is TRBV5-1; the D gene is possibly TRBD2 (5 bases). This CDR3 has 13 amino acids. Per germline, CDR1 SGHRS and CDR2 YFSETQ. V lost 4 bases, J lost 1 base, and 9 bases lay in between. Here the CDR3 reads CASSVTGSYEQYF. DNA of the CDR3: TGCGCCAGCAGCGTGACGGGATCCTACGAGCAGTACTTC. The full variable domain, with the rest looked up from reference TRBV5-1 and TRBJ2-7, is KAGVTQTPRYLIKTRGQQVTLSCSPISGHRSVSWYQQTPGQGLQFLFEYFSETQRNKGNFPGRFSGRQFSNSRSEMNVSTLELGDSALYLCASSVTGSYEQYFGPGTRLTVT.

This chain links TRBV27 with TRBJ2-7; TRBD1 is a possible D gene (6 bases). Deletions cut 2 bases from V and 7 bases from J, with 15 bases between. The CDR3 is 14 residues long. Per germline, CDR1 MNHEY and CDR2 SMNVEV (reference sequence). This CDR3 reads CASSLGGTTVEQYF. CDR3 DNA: TGTGCCAGCAGTTTAGGTGGGACAACCGTGGAGCAGTACTTC.

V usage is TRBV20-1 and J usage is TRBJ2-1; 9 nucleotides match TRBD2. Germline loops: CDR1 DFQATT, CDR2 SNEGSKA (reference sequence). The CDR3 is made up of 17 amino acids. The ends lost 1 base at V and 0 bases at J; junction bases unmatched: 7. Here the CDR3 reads CSARVVRGGSSYNEQFF. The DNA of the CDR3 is TGCAGTGCTAGAGTCGTGCGGGGGGGAAGCTCCTACAATGAGCAGTTCTTC.

DNA for the CDR3: TGTGCCAGCAGTTTTACCTACCCCAGCTCCTACGAGCAGTACTTC. This sequence encodes CASSFTYPSSYEQYF. This chain joins TRBV27 and TRBJ2-7; D not certain. V was pared by 3 bases and J by 0 bases, with 12 bases between. The V gene's germline CDR1 is MNHEY and CDR2 SMNVEV (reference sequence). This CDR3 has 15 amino acids.

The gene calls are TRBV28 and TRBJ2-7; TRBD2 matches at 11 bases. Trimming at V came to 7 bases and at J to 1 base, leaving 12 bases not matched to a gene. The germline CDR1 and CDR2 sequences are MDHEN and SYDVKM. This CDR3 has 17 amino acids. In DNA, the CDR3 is TGTGCCAGCACCCAGACTAGCGGGATTTGGCGGTCCTACGAGCAGTACTTC. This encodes CASTQTSGIWRSYEQYF.

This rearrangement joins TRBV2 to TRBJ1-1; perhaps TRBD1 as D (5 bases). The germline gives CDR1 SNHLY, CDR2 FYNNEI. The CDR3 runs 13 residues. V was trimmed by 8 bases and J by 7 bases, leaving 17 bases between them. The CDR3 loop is CASPSIRADEAFF. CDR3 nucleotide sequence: TGTGCCAGCCCCTCCATCAGGGCCGATGAAGCTTTCTTT.

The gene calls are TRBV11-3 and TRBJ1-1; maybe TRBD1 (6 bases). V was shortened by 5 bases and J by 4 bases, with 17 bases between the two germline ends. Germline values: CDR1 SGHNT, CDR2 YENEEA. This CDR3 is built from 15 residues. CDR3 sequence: CASSPREGDVTEAFF. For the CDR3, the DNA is TGTGCCAGCAGCCCGAGGGAGGGGGACGTCACTGAAGCTTTCTTT. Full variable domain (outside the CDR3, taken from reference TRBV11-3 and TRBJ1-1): EAGVVQSPRYKIIEKKQPVAFWCNPISGHNTLYWYLQNLGQGPELLIRYENEEAVDDSQLPKDRFSAERLKGVDSTLKIQPAELGDSAVYLCASSPREGDVTEAFFGQGTRLTVV.

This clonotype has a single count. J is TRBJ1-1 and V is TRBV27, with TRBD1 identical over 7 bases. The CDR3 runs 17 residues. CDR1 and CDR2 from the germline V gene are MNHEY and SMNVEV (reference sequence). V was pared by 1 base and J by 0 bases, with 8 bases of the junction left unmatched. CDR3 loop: CASSLFRDSTLNTEAFF. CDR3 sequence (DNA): TGTGCCAGCAGTTTATTCCGGGACAGCACTCTGAACACTGAAGCTTTCTTT.

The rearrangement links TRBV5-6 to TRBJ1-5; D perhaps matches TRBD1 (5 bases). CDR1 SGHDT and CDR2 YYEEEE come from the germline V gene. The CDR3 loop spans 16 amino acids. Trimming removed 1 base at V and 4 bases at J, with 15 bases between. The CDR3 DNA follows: TGTGCCAGCAGCTTGAATCGGGACGGATATAATCAGCCCCAGCATTTT. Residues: CASSLNRDGYNQPQHF.

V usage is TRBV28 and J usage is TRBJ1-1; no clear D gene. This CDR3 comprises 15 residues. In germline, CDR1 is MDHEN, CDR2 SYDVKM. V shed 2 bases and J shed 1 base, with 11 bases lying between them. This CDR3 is CASSLVEQPNTEAFF. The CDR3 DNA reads TGTGCCAGCAGTTTAGTTGAACAGCCGAACACTGAAGCTTTCTTT. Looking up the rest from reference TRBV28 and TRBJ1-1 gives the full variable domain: DVKVTQSSRYLVKRTGEKVFLECVQDMDHENMFWYRQDPGLGLRLIYFSYDVKMKEKGDIPEGYSVSREKKERFSLILESASTNQTSMYLCASSLVEQPNTEAFFGQGTRLTVV.